This T cell receptor (beta chain) was sequenced during a study of beta chain features in type 1 diabetes. The study reverse transcribed the entire isolated RNA, so it sequenced expressed TCRB transcripts. Sequenced by immunoSEQ multiplex PCR; TCRdb stores in-frame clones only, minus some. The data hold around 500,000 clones, with 9.5% to 12% observed a single time. Note on this clone: Its specificity is unknown.

Study results and limitations: TCRB CDR3s from Type 1 diabetes patients were moderately but significantly shorter in all four CD4+ subsets. No resolution was reached here on whether HLA type influences TCRB rearrangement.

The source material was naive CD4+ T cells from blood. The origin of this receptor is a woman aged 18-29 years in good health.

CDR3 sequence: CASSEYANEKLFF. The CDR3 nucleotides are TGTGCCAGCAGTGAATATGCTAATGAAAAACTGTTTTTT. The chain uses TRBV25-1 and TRBJ1-4; D gene ambiguous. Between the trimmed V and J ends, which lost 0 bases and 3 bases, there was a span of 2 bases. Germline V lookup: CDR1 MGHDK, CDR2 SYGVNS. The CDR3 covers 13 residues.